This TCR beta chain derives from a study of cytomegalovirus exposure and HLA in healthy donors. As for the study in general: The 666 first-cohort repertoires shared a platform with the 130 or so validation repertoires, as reported in a later analysis. General study results and limits: In vitro assays verified that a few CMV-associated chains recognized CMV antigens specifically. While the bulk of TCR sequences proved rare, some public TCRs turned up in many donors.

The donors were in the approximately 130-subject validation cohort; that cohort was separate from the roughly 660-subject first cohort. Sequencing used immunoSEQ multiplex PCR; TCRdb keeps in-frame clones, though not all of them. The table shows 110,000 to 150,000 clones, with around four fifths occurring only once. V shed 8 bases and J 2 bases; nucleotides not matched to a gene: 14. CDR1 and CDR2 (germline): SNHLY, FYNNEI. CDR3 length equals 17 residues. As regards this clone: Its antigen is unknown.

Sequenced: PBMCs. This clonotype was obtained from a woman aged 25 to 39 in good health and CMV-seronegative. V is TRBV2 and J is TRBJ2-3; 9 bases are shared with TRBD2. CDR3 coding DNA: TGTGCCAGCCCAAAAGGGGAGCGGGGGGCCCTCACAGATACGCAGTATTTT. This gives the protein CASPKGERGALTDTQYF.